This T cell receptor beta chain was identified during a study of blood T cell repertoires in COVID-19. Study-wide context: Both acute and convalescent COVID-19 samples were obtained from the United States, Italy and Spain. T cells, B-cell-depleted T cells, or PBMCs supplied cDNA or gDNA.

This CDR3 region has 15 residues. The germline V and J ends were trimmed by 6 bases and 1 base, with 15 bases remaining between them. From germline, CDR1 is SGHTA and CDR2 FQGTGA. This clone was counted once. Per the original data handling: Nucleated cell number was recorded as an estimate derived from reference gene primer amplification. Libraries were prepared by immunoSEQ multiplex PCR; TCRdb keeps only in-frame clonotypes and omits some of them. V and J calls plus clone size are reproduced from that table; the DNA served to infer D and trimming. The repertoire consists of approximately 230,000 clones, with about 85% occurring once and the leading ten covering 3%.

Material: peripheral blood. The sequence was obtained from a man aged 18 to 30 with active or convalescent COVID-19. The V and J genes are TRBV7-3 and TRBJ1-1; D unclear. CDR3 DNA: TGTGCCAGCAGTCAATCCAGCGTCTCGAACACTGAAGCTTTCTTT. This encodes CASSQSSVSNTEAFF.